This entry describes one T cell receptor (beta chain). Its target is unknown. The data were obtained in a study of OX40 agonist ivuxolimab in advanced cancers. General study points: More expanded clones were found, on average, in CD8+ than in CD4+ T cells.

After removal of 2 bases from V and 0 bases from J, the junction contained 0 bases not matched to a gene. From germline, CDR1 is MRHNA and CDR2 SNTAGT. The CDR3 runs 16 residues. Data came from immunoSEQ multiplex PCR; TCRdb stores just in-frame clones and leaves some out. The table records almost 50,000 clones, roughly nine tenths of them present only once. The sequenced sample was CD4+ or CD8+ T cells sorted from blood, obtained in a trial of the OX40 agonist ivuxolimab. The clonotype comes from an adult with an advanced solid tumor such as melanoma, head and neck, liver or kidney cancer. The rearrangement links TRBV6-4 to TRBJ2-3; 12 bases fit TRBD2. The CDR3 reads CASSDGTSGSTDTQYF. CDR3 nucleotide sequence: TGTGCCAGCAGTGACGGGACTAGCGGGAGCACAGATACGCAGTATTTT.